The rows below give T cell receptor beta chains drawn from one sample of a study of CD8 T cells in ankylosing spondylitis. A single record per CDR3 protein comes from TCRdb applying MiXCR to the 5' RACE reads. The sample lists about 360,000 distinct CDR3 sequences, approximately 14% occurring once. Specimen: blood, either unsorted or a sorted T cell fraction (not recorded which). Receptors were obtained from a male donor with ankylosing spondylitis or in good health (not recorded which). The CDR3 runs from the conserved cysteine through the conserved F or W. The D gene is left open where the match is weak. Clone size is given for some rows only: seen once, a few or many times, or a class if the clone is expanded.

v_gene	j_gene	len	d_gene	abundance	CDR3aa	CDR3nt
TRBV20-1	TRBJ2-1	14	TRBD2	few	CSASERGDRHEQFF	TGCAGTGCTAGCGAACGGGGGGACCGGCATGAGCAGTTCTTC
TRBV2	TRBJ1-1	14	TRBD1	few	CASKIDRVNTEAFF	TGTGCCAGCAAGATAGACAGGGTGAACACTGAAGCTTTCTTT
TRBV5-1	TRBJ2-1	15	TRBD2	few	CASFRGGSTYNEQFF	TGCGCCAGCTTTCGCGGGGGAAGCACCTACAATGAGCAGTTCTTC
TRBV25-1	TRBJ1-1	13	-	-	CASNPLSGTEAFF	TGTGCCAGCAACCCCCTTAGTGGGACTGAAGCTTTCTTT
TRBV6-1	TRBJ1-2	12	-	few	CASSDPTYGYTF	TGTGCCAGCAGTGACCCGACTTATGGCTACACCTTC
TRBV3-1	TRBJ2-5	17	TRBD2	few	CASSLGTSGAVGETQYF	TGTGCCAGCAGCCTCGGGACTAGCGGGGCCGTCGGGGAGACCCAGTACTTC
TRBV7-9	TRBJ2-3	17	TRBD2	-	CASSSRSGGPSTDTQYF	TGTGCCAGCAGCTCACGTAGCGGGGGACCTAGCACAGATACGCAGTATTTT
TRBV9	TRBJ2-5	15	-	few	CASSRDPGPQETQYF	TGTGCCAGCAGCCGAGACCCTGGCCCCCAAGAGACCCAGTACTTC
TRBV12-3/TRBV12-4	TRBJ1-6	13	-	many	CASSFGGNSPLHF	TGTGCCAGCAGTTTTGGAGGGAATTCACCCCTCCACTTT
TRBV10-3	TRBJ2-7	13	TRBD1	many	CAISPGQTYEQYF	TGTGCCATCAGCCCGGGACAGACCTACGAGCAGTACTTC
TRBV30	TRBJ2-2	15	TRBD2	-	CAQPRLAGVPGELFF	TGTGCCCAACCCAGACTAGCGGGAGTCCCCGGGGAGCTGTTTTTT
TRBV5-4	TRBJ1-6	15	TRBD1	few	CASSPPGQGNSPLHF	TGTGCCAGCAGCCCGCCGGGACAGGGAAATTCACCCCTCCACTTT
TRBV7-9	TRBJ2-3	15	-	-	CASSLYSGRTDTQYF	TGTGCCAGCAGCTTATACAGCGGACGCACAGATACGCAGTATTTT
TRBV20-1	TRBJ2-3	12	-	-	CSAQSTADTQYF	TGCAGTGCGCAGAGCACCGCAGATACGCAGTATTTT
TRBV9	TRBJ1-5	14	-	-	CASSFTAGNQPQHF	TGTGCCAGCAGCTTTACAGCTGGCAATCAGCCCCAGCATTTT
TRBV12-3/TRBV12-4	TRBJ1-1	14	-	-	CASSLGGALNGAFF	TGTGCCAGCAGTTTAGGGGGGGCCCTAAATGGGGCTTTCTTT
TRBV6-1	TRBJ2-7	14	-	few	CASSPGLVINEQYF	TGTGCCAGCAGCCCAGGACTGGTTATCAACGAGCAGTACTTC
TRBV15	TRBJ1-5	16	TRBD1	-	CATSRGRTGLFQPQHF	TGTGCCACCAGCAGAGGGAGGACAGGTCTTTTCCAGCCCCAGCATTTT
TRBV6-2/TRBV6-3	TRBJ2-2	14	TRBD2	few	CASSYMVAGMELFF	TGTGCCAGCAGTTACATGGTAGCGGGAATGGAGCTGTTTTTT
TRBV29-1	TRBJ1-1	12	TRBD1	few	CSVTRGRSEAFF	TGCAGCGTTACCAGGGGGCGGTCGGAAGCTTTCTTT
TRBV12-3/TRBV12-4	TRBJ1-1	13	-	-	CASQGPAGGEAFF	TGTGCTTCACAGGGTCCTGCGGGTGGTGAAGCTTTCTTT
TRBV5-1	TRBJ1-3	14	-	-	CASSLGRPGNTIYF	TGCGCCAGCAGCTTGGGGAGACCTGGGAACACCATATATTTT
TRBV3-1	TRBJ2-5	14	-	few	CASSLLVLQETQYF	TGTGCCAGCAGCCTGTTGGTGCTTCAAGAGACCCAGTACTTC
TRBV20-1	TRBJ2-3	14	-	once	CSAPGGLSTDTQYF	TGCAGTGCTCCCGGTGGCCTAAGCACAGATACGCAGTATTTT
TRBV7-6	TRBJ2-2	16	-	-	CASSLESRANTGELFF	TGTGCCAGCAGCTTAGAGAGCAGGGCGAACACCGGGGAGCTGTTTTTT
TRBV9	TRBJ2-5	16	-	-	CASSHGGAGVQETQYF	TGTGCCAGCAGCCACGGGGGAGCTGGCGTTCAAGAGACCCAGTACTTC
TRBV12-3/TRBV12-4	TRBJ2-7	14	TRBD1	-	CASSIRDRGHEQYF	TGTGCCAGCAGTATCCGGGACAGGGGCCACGAGCAGTACTTC
TRBV20-1	TRBJ2-3	15	TRBD2	few	CSASLAGGGTDTQYF	TGCAGTGCTAGCCTAGCGGGGGGCGGCACAGATACGCAGTATTTT
TRBV7-9	TRBJ1-3	13	-	-	CANRGGNGNTIYF	TGTGCCAACCGAGGAGGGAACGGAAACACCATATATTTT
TRBV20-1	TRBJ2-7	17	-	few	CSATTGTSTRSVLEQYF	TGCAGTGCTACCACAGGCACCTCCACCCGATCAGTACTCGAGCAGTACTTC
TRBV12-3/TRBV12-4	TRBJ2-2	19	-	-	CASSSSGPSLSRVAGELFF	TGTGCCAGCAGTTCCAGCGGCCCTTCTCTAAGTAGGGTTGCCGGGGAGCTGTTTTTT
TRBV27	TRBJ1-2	13	-	-	CASSFGQDNGYTF	TGTGCCAGCAGTTTTGGGCAGGATAATGGCTACACCTTC
TRBV18	TRBJ1-1	15	TRBD1	-	CASSPSTDWTGGAFF	TGTGCCAGCTCACCCTCAACCGACTGGACAGGGGGAGCTTTCTTT
TRBV10-2	TRBJ1-2	12	-	many	CASSGGFYGYTF	TGCGCCAGCAGTGGTGGCTTCTATGGCTACACCTTC
TRBV2	TRBJ2-1	13	-	-	CASNPGGEYEQFF	TGTGCCAGCAATCCAGGGGGGGAATATGAGCAGTTCTTC
TRBV5-1	TRBJ2-7	16	-	-	CASSLGLAPSSYEQYF	TGCGCCAGCAGCTTGGGGCTAGCGCCGAGCTCCTACGAGCAGTACTTC
TRBV6-1	TRBJ2-7	14	-	few	CASSEQATPYEQYF	TGTGCCAGCAGTGAACAGGCTACCCCCTACGAGCAGTACTTC
TRBV3-1	TRBJ2-7	14	TRBD2	few	CASSRQLGGYEQYF	TGTGCCAGCAGCCGACAGCTCGGGGGGTACGAGCAGTACTTC
TRBV5-6	TRBJ2-2	14	-	few	CASSFAPGTGELFF	TGTGCCAGCAGCTTTGCCCCAGGCACCGGGGAGCTGTTTTTT
TRBV5-1	TRBJ2-7	16	TRBD1	few	CASSRGDSLTAYEQYF	TGCGCCAGCAGCAGAGGGGACAGCCTAACCGCCTACGAGCAGTACTTC
TRBV5-5	TRBJ2-1	18	-	-	CASSWRGLATLSGNEQFF	TGTGCCAGCAGCTGGAGGGGACTTGCAACTCTGAGCGGTAATGAGCAGTTCTTC
TRBV3-1	TRBJ2-5	16	TRBD2	-	CASSPRGAGGRETQYF	TGTGCCAGCAGCCCCCGGGGGGCGGGGGGGCGAGAGACCCAGTACTTC
TRBV28	TRBJ2-3	15	-	many	CASSPPSLRADTQYF	TGTGCCAGCAGCCCCCCAAGCCTGCGGGCAGATACGCAGTATTTT
TRBV7-8	TRBJ1-5	14	-	-	CASSVDLAAQPQHF	TGTGCCAGCAGCGTTGACCTCGCAGCACAGCCCCAGCATTTT
TRBV12-5	TRBJ1-2	13	TRBD1	few	CASGTGQVYGYTF	TGTGCTAGTGGGACGGGACAGGTCTATGGCTACACCTTC
TRBV6-4	TRBJ2-2	14	-	few	CASSPRGNTGELFF	TGTGCCAGCAGTCCCAGAGGGAACACCGGGGAGCTGTTTTTT
TRBV6-5	TRBJ2-6	16	-	-	CASSYSGGTGANVLTF	TGTGCCAGCAGTTACTCTGGGGGGACTGGGGCCAACGTCCTGACTTTC
TRBV7-8	TRBJ2-1	15	-	-	CASSLRPPGDNEQFF	TGTGCCAGCAGCTTAAGACCTCCCGGAGACAATGAGCAGTTCTTC
TRBV7-8	TRBJ2-1	14	TRBD1	-	CASRGWTGGNEQFF	TGTGCCAGCAGAGGATGGACAGGCGGGAATGAGCAGTTCTTC
TRBV5-1	TRBJ1-5	15	-	-	CASSPGGGGGQPQHF	TGCGCCAGCAGCCCCGGTGGGGGTGGAGGTCAGCCCCAGCATTTT
TRBV20-1	TRBJ2-3	13	-	once	CSAIRGGADTQYF	TGCAGTGCTATTCGCGGGGGCGCGGATACGCAGTATTTT